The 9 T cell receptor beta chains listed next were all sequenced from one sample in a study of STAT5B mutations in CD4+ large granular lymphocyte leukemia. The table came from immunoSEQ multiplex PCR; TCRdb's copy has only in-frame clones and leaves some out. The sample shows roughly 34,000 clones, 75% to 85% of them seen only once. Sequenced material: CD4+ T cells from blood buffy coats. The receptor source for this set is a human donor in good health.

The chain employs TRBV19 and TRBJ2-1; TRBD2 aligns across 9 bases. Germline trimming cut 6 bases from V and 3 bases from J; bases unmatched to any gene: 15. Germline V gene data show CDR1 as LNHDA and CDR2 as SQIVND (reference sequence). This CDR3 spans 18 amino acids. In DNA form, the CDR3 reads TGTGCCAGTAGCTCGGGAAGCGGGAGGCCCCCGTACTACAATGAGCAGTTCTTC. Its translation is CASSSGSGRPPYYNEQFF.

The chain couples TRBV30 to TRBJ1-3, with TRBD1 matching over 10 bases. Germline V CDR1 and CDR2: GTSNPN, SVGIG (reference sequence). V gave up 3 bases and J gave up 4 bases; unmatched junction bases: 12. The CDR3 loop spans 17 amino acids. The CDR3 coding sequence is TGTGCCTGGAGAGGGGGACAGGGGTCCTCGGGCGGAAACACCATATATTTT. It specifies CAWRGGQGSSGGNTIYF.

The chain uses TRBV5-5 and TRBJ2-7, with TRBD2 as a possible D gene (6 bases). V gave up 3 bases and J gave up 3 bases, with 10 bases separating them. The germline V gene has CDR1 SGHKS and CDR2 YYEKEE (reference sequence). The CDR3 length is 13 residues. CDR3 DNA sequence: TGTGCCAGCAGCTGGGACTTCGGCTACGAGCAGTACTTC. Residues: CASSWDFGYEQYF.

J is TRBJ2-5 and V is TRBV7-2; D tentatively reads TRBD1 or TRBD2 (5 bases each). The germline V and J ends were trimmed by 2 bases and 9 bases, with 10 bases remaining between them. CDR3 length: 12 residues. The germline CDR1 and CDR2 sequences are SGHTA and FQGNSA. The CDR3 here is CASSLMGDAQYF. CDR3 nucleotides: TGTGCCAGCAGCTTAATGGGGGACGCCCAGTACTTC. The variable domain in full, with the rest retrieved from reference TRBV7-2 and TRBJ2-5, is GAGVSQSPSNKVTEKGKDVELRCDPISGHTALYWYRQSLGQGLEFLIYFQGNSAPDKSGLPSDRFSAERTGGSVSTLTIQRTQQEDSAVYLCASSLMGDAQYFGPGTRLLVL.

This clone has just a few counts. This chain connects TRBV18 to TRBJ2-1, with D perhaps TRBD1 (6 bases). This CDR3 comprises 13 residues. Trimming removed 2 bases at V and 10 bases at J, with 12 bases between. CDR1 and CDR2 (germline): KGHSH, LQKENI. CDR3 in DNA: TGTGCCAGCTCACCATCACAGGGTACGGAGCAGTTCTTC. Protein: CASSPSQGTEQFF. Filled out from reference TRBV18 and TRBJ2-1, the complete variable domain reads NAGVMQNPRHLVRRRGQEARLRCSPMKGHSHVYWYRQLPEEGLKFMVYLQKENIIDESGMPKERFSAEFPKEGPSILRIQQVVRGDSAAYFCASSPSQGTEQFFGPGTRLTVL.

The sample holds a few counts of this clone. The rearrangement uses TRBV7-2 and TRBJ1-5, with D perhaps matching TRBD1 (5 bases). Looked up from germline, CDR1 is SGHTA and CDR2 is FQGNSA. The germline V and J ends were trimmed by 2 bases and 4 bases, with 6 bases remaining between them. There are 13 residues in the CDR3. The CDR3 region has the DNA TGTGCCAGCAGCTTACGACAGAATCAGCCCCAGCATTTT. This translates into CASSLRQNQPQHF. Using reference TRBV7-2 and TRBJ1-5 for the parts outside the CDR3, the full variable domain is GAGVSQSPSNKVTEKGKDVELRCDPISGHTALYWYRQSLGQGLEFLIYFQGNSAPDKSGLPSDRFSAERTGGSVSTLTIQRTQQEDSAVYLCASSLRQNQPQHFGDGTRLSIL.

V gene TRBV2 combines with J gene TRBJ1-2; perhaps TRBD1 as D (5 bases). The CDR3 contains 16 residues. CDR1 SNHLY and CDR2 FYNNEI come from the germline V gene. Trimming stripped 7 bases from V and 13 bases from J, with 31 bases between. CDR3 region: CASTLTGPNNHPRFTF. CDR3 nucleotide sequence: TGTGCCAGCACTCTGACGGGACCCAATAACCACCCTCGGTTCACCTTC.

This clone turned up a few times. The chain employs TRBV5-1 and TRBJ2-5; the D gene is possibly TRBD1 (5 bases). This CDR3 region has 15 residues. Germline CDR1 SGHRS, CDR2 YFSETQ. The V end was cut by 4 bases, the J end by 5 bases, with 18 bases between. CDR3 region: CASSVRGLGGETQYF. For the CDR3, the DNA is TGCGCCAGCAGCGTTAGGGGCCTCGGTGGGGAGACCCAGTACTTC.

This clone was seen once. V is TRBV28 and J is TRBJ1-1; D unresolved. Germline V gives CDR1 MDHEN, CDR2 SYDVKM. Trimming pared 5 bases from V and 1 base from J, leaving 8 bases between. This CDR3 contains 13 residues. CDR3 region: CASSPASNTEAFF. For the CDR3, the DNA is TGTGCCAGCAGTCCCGCCTCGAACACTGAAGCTTTCTTT.